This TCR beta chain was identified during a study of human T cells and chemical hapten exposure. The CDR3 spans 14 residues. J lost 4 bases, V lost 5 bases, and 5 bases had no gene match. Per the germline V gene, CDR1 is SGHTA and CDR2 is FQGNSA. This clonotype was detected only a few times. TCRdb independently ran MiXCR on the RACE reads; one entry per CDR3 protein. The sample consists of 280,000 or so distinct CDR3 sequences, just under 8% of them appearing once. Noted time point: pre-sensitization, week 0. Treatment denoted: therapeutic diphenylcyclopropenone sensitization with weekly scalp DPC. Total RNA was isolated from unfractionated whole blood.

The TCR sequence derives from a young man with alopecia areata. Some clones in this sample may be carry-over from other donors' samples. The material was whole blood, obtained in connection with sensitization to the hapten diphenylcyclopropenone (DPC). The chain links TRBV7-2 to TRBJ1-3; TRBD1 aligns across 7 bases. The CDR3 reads CASSPGTVGNTIYF. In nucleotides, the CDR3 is TGTGCCAGCAGCCCAGGGACAGTCGGAAACACCATATATTTT. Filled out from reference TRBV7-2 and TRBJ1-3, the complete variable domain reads GAGVSQSPSNKVTEKGKDVELRCDPISGHTALYWYRQSLGQGLEFLIYFQGNSAPDKSGLPSDRFSAERTGGSVSTLTIQRTQQEDSAVYLCASSPGTVGNTIYFGEGSWLTVV.